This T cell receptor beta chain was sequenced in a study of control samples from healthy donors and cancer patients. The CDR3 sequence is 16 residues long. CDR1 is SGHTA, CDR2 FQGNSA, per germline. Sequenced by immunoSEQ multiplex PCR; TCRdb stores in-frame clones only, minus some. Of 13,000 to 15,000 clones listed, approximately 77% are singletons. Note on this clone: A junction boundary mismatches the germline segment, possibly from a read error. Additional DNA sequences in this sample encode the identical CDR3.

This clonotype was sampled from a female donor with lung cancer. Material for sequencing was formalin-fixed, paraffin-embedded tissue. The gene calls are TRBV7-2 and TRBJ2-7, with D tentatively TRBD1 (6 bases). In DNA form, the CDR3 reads TGTGCCAGCAGCCCTCTAGGGATGACAGGCTCCTATGAGCAGTACTTC. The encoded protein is CASSPLGMTGSYEQYF.